Listed below are T cell receptor beta chains from one sample, sequenced in a study of blood T cell repertoires in COVID-19. Method: immunoSEQ multiplex PCR; TCRdb's copy keeps in-frame clones and lacks some. The sample lists tens of thousands of clones; more than 70% were seen once. Input material: peripheral blood. These receptors all stem from a human donor in a cohort sampled during active COVID-19. CDR3s include the opening cysteine and the closing phenylalanine or tryptophan. Each record gives: clone size, V gene, J gene, D gene, CDR3 DNA, CDR3 protein. D genes are given only for firm matches. Clone size is shown for a subset of rows, as once, few, many or a class of expanded clone.

NA	TRBV10-3	TRBJ1-2	NA	TGTGCCATCAGTGAGCAGGGGTCTGGCTACACCTTC	CAISEQGSGYTF
NA	TRBV25-1	TRBJ1-3	TRBD1	TGTGCCAGCAGTGAATATGGGACAGGCTCTGGAAACACCATATATTTT	CASSEYGTGSGNTIYF
NA	TRBV5-1	TRBJ2-5	NA	TGCGCCAGCAGCCGGGTAGGGACATCTCAGACCCAGTACTTC	CASSRVGTSQTQYF
NA	TRBV15	TRBJ2-1	TRBD2	TGTGCCACCAGCGCCCGGCGACTAGCGGGCTATTCATCCTACAATGAGCAGTTCTTC	CATSARRLAGYSSYNEQFF
NA	TRBV5-4	TRBJ1-1	NA	TGTGCCAGCAGTTGGCCCCCAGGGCAGAACACTGAAGCTTTCTTT	CASSWPPGQNTEAFF
NA	TRBV5-8	TRBJ2-2	TRBD1	TGTGCCAGCAGCTACCGGGACAGGGCAACCGGGGAGCTGTTTTTT	CASSYRDRATGELFF
once	TRBV18	TRBJ2-3	TRBD2	TGTGCCAGCTCTCCACCGGACCGGCGGGGGGACACAGATACGCAGTATTTT	CASSPPDRRGDTDTQYF
NA	TRBV5-4	TRBJ2-2	TRBD2	TGTGCCAGCAGCTCCGGGACTAGAAAAACCGGGGAGCTGTTTTTT	CASSSGTRKTGELFF
few	TRBV7-9	TRBJ2-2	NA	TGTGCCAGCAGCGGGGGTTCGGCAGGGGCCGTCACCGGGGAGCTGTTTTTT	CASSGGSAGAVTGELFF
NA	TRBV6-5	TRBJ2-2	NA	TGTGCCGGCCAGCAGGGTGGCACCGGGGAGCTGTTTTTT	CAGQQGGTGELFF
NA	TRBV7-2	TRBJ2-3	TRBD2	TGTGCCAGCAGGGCGCTAGCGGACCTTTTCACAGATACGCAGTATTTT	CASRALADLFTDTQYF
NA	TRBV18	TRBJ2-2	NA	TGTGCCAGCTCACCATTCGGATCGGGGAACACCGGGGAGCTGTTTTTT	CASSPFGSGNTGELFF
NA	TRBV24-1	TRBJ1-1	NA	TGTGCCACCAGTGACGACAGCAGAGTAGGTTACGCTTTCTTT	CATSDDSRVGYAFF
NA	TRBV19	TRBJ2-4	NA	TGTGCCAGTAGTATACTGGCAGTCAGGGGCAAAAACATTCAGTACTTC	CASSILAVRGKNIQYF
NA	TRBV29-1	TRBJ1-4	NA	TGCAGCGTTGCGGCAGGGGACGAAAAACTGTTTTTT	CSVAAGDEKLFF
NA	TRBV13	TRBJ2-5	NA	TGTGCCAGCAGCGGCCAGGGTAGTCAGCAAGAGACCCAGTACTTC	CASSGQGSQQETQYF
NA	TRBV25-1	TRBJ1-2	TRBD1	TGTGCCAGCAGTAAGGAGACAGGGATCGATGGCTACACCTTC	CASSKETGIDGYTF
once	TRBV6-5	TRBJ1-2	NA	TGTGCCAGCAGCTCCTCAGGGCCCCATGGCTACACCTTC	CASSSSGPHGYTF
NA	TRBV2	TRBJ2-1	TRBD1	TGTGCCAGCAGTGGCGGACAGGTCAATGAGCAGTTCTTC	CASSGGQVNEQFF
few	TRBV7-9	TRBJ1-2	NA	TGTGCCAGCAGCAAGGGGCGAAGCTATGGCTACACCTTC	CASSKGRSYGYTF
NA	TRBV7-2	TRBJ2-7	NA	TGTGCCAGCAGCGTGAACAGGGACGAGCAGTACTTC	CASSVNRDEQYF
NA	TRBV7-9	TRBJ1-1	NA	TGTGCCAGCAGCTTCGAGCGCGGGACTGAAGCTTTCTTT	CASSFERGTEAFF
NA	TRBV30	TRBJ2-5	NA	TGTGCCTGGAGTGTTGTTAAAGAGACCCAGTACTTC	CAWSVVKETQYF
NA	TRBV9	TRBJ2-2	NA	TGTGCCAGCACGCCCCCCAGGGGCGGCACCGGGGAGCTGTTTTTT	CASTPPRGGTGELFF
NA	TRBV5-1	TRBJ1-6	NA	TGCGCCAGCAAGCAGGGTGAGAATTCACCCCTCCACTTT	CASKQGENSPLHF
NA	TRBV28	TRBJ2-7	TRBD1	TGTGCCAGCAGTTTAACCAACCCAGGGGGCAACGTGGACTTC	CASSLTNPGGNVDF
NA	TRBV5-6	TRBJ2-7	TRBD2	TGTGCCAGCAGGTCTAGCGGAAGAGGATACGAGCAGTACTTC	CASRSSGRGYEQYF
NA	TRBV6-6	TRBJ2-2	NA	TGTGCCAGCACTAGCGCCACCGGGGAGCTGTTTTTT	CASTSATGELFF
NA	TRBV7-2	TRBJ2-1	NA	TGTGCCAGCAGCCCCGGACAGATATACAATGAGCAGTTCTTC	CASSPGQIYNEQFF
NA	TRBV7-9	TRBJ2-5	TRBD2	TGTGCCAGCGATACCCCGGGGGGGACCCAGTACTTC	CASDTPGGTQYF
once	TRBV2	TRBJ1-5	NA	TGTGCCAGCAGTCAGGGCATTAGCAATCAGCCCCAGCATTTT	CASSQGISNQPQHF